Included here is one T cell receptor beta chain sequence, with context. The junction and the germline gene differ at one end; a read error may be behind it. The data belong to a study of tumor and adjacent non-tumor tissue in lung cancer. Study context: Each sample yielded approximately 4.2 million productive TCRbeta reads on average.

This CDR3 spans 16 amino acids. CDR1 and CDR2 (germline): SGHKS, YYEKEE (reference sequence). This sample's RNA came from whole unsorted tissue. The normal lung tissue was taken more than 3 cm from the tumor edge. The library came from three nested PCR rounds adapted from ARM-PCR protocols. TCRdb called the multiplex PCR reads again in MiXCR, with one record for every CDR3 protein. The profile covers tens of thousands of distinct CDR3 sequences, with less than 75% appearing a single time and about a quarter taken by the ten largest. The sample comprised distant non-tumor lung tissue. V is TRBV5-5 and J is TRBJ2-2; D is possibly TRBD2 (5 bases). This sequence originates from a woman in her forties or fifties with non-small cell lung cancer. In DNA, the CDR3 is TGTGCCAGCAGCTTGTCGCAGATTACGAGCACCGGGGAGCTTGTTTTT. This gives the protein CASSLSQITSTGELVF.